Reported below is one T cell receptor beta chain. Antigen: not known. Clones were sequenced by immunoSEQ multiplex PCR, and TCRdb holds only the in-frame ones, with some missing. The table lists around 100,000 clones, more than 85% of them singletons. V was trimmed by 2 bases and J by 0 bases, leaving 10 bases between them. Germline CDR1 reads MNHEY; CDR2 reads SVGAGI. The CDR3 sequence is 15 residues long. The data derive from a study of graft-versus-host responses after intestinal transplantation. In the study overall: The recipients all started with anti-thymocyte globulin induction and then took tacrolimus and steroids for 3 to 4 years. Study-level points and caveats: Recipient-marrow GvH clones were detected, some having first appeared in ileum or blood. Some patients had graft-donor T cell macrochimerism. In their allografts, the ratios of graft-versus-host to host-versus-graft T cell clones were high. Peak GvH clone levels in circulation were associated with early post-transplant HvG declines.

The J gene is TRBJ1-2, the V gene TRBV6-5, with a tentative D call TRBD1 (5 bases). Material: unstimulated CD8+ T cells sorted from spleen or lymph node cells, obtained before intestinal transplant. This receptor was obtained from a human donor who received an intestinal transplant. The CDR3 here is CASSYTGEANYGYTF. In DNA, the CDR3 is TGTGCCAGCAGTTACACAGGAGAAGCTAACTATGGCTACACCTTC.